The 16 T cell receptor beta chains in this list originate from one sample, sequenced in a study of CD8 T cells in ankylosing spondylitis (dated 2017 in TCRdb). Libraries were prepared through 5' RACE. The run used an Illumina HiSeq 2500. The raw public reads went through TCRdb reprocessing: fastp at Q25, MiXCR clone calling, in-frame beta chains kept. Records with the same CDR3 protein are collapsed into one entry carrying the most frequent genes and DNA. This sample holds about 340,000 distinct CDR3 sequences; approximately 14% were observed only once. Of the sample, approximately 0.99% falls within the top ten clones. Source material: blood, either unsorted or a sorted T cell fraction (not recorded which). The receptors here all came from a male donor with ankylosing spondylitis or in good health (not recorded which).

The J gene is TRBJ1-1, the V gene TRBV3-1; 7 nucleotides agree with TRBD1. V gave up 4 bases and J gave up 7 bases; unmatched junction bases: 6. Per germline, CDR1 LGHDT and CDR2 YNNKEL (reference sequence). CDR3 length: 13 residues. The CDR3 region is CASSPGTVGEAFF. The DNA for the CDR3 is TGTGCCAGCAGCCCAGGGACAGTTGGTGAAGCTTTCTTT.

This clonotype was seen more than once but under ten times. The rearrangement uses TRBV9 and TRBJ1-4, with TRBD1 as a possible D gene (6 bases). CDR3 size: 16 residues. Germline V gives CDR1 SGDLS, CDR2 YYNGEE. V was cut by 3 bases and J by 6 bases, with 18 bases left in between. In DNA form, the CDR3 reads TGTGCCAGCAGCGCCCTGACAGGCGGCGTGGATGAAAAACTGTTTTTT. This encodes CASSALTGGVDEKLFF.

The rearrangement joins TRBV28 to TRBJ2-1, with TRBD2 matching over 12 bases. This CDR3 region has 16 residues. The V gene's germline CDR1 is MDHEN and CDR2 SYDVKM. V shed 9 bases, J shed 1 base, and the junction held 7 bases outside the gene matches. CDR3 nucleotide sequence: TGTGCCAGTGTGACTAGCGGGAGTACTTCCTACAATGAGCAGTTCTTC. This gives the protein CASVTSGSTSYNEQFF.

This clonotype was seen repeatedly, ten times or more. The rearrangement joins TRBV12-3 or TRBV12-4 to TRBJ2-3, with a possible D match to TRBD2 (6 bases). V gave up 4 bases and J gave up 9 bases, with 11 bases separating them. The CDR3 has 12 residues. The chain's CDR3 is CASSSSSATQYF. Here the CDR3 DNA reads TGTGCCAGCAGTTCTTCTAGCGCCACGCAGTATTTT.

This clonotype was counted many times. V is TRBV4-1 and J is TRBJ2-3; D uncertain. Trimming stripped 1 base from V and 3 bases from J, with 20 bases between. Germline V gene lookup returns CDR1 MGHRA and CDR2 YSYEKL. The CDR3 consists of 18 residues. The DNA of the CDR3 is TGCGCCAGCAGCCAAGGGTCGTTCATAGGACCAGGTACAGATACGCAGTATTTT. Its translation is CASSQGSFIGPGTDTQYF.

This chain connects TRBV7-2 to TRBJ1-2, with unresolved D. Trimming took off 5 bases at V and 5 bases at J, with 9 bases between the two ends. The CDR3 has 12 amino acids. CDR1 is SGHTA and CDR2 is FQGNSA in the germline V gene. Here the CDR3 reads CASSRGSYGYTF. In nucleotides, the CDR3 is TGTGCCAGCAGCCGCGGCTCTTATGGCTACACCTTC.

This clonotype has only a few counts. V gene TRBV11-2 combines with J gene TRBJ2-1; D ambiguous. Germline V lookup: CDR1 SGHAT, CDR2 FQNNGV. CDR3 size: 14 residues. Trimming shortened V by 4 bases and J by 0 bases, and 7 bases separated the two germline ends. This chain's CDR3 is CASSWASSYNEQFF. CDR3 in DNA: TGTGCCAGCAGCTGGGCCAGCTCCTACAATGAGCAGTTCTTC.

The chain has TRBV2 and TRBJ2-7; TRBD2 is a possible D gene (6 bases). The V gene's germline CDR1 is SNHLY and CDR2 FYNNEI. CDR3 length equals 13 residues. The V end was cut by 8 bases, the J end by 6 bases, with 17 bases between. CDR3 protein: CASHTSRVAEQYF. The CDR3 DNA is TGTGCCAGCCATACTAGCAGGGTTGCCGAGCAGTACTTC.

In its sample, this clonotype was seen a few times. This chain connects TRBV29-1 to TRBJ1-2; D is unresolved. Between the trimmed V and J ends, which lost 5 bases and 8 bases, there was a span of 12 bases. The CDR3 contains 11 residues. CDR1 SQVTM and CDR2 ANQGSEA come from the germline V gene. For the CDR3, the DNA is TGCAGCGTTTGGACGGCCGGAGGCTACACCTTC. This codes for CSVWTAGGYTF.

The chain uses TRBV10-1 and TRBJ2-7; D unclear. Trimming cost V 7 bases and J 0 bases, with 10 bases left between them. The CDR3 covers 13 residues. Germline lookup yields CDR1 WNHNN and CDR2 SYGVQD (reference sequence). The chain's CDR3 is CASILRVSYEQYF. The CDR3 nucleotides are TGCGCCAGCATTCTTCGGGTCTCCTACGAGCAGTACTTC.

The rearrangement uses TRBV11-2 and TRBJ1-1; 8 bases align to TRBD1. After removal of 0 bases from V and 3 bases from J, the junction contained 3 bases not matched to a gene. Germline V CDR1 and CDR2: SGHAT, FQNNGV. This CDR3 spans 15 amino acids. The CDR3 DNA sequence: TGTGCCAGCAGCTTAGATCACAGGGGGTACACTGAAGCTTTCTTT. It encodes CASSLDHRGYTEAFF. Variable domain in full (rest from reference TRBV11-2 and TRBJ1-1): EAGVAQSPRYKIIEKRQSVAFWCNPISGHATLYWYQQILGQGPKLLIQFQNNGVVDDSQLPKDRFSAERLKGVDSTLKIQPAKLEDSAVYLCASSLDHRGYTEAFFGQGTRLTVV.

The rearrangement links TRBV5-5 to TRBJ2-7, with D perhaps TRBD2 (5 bases). Germline V gene sequence: CDR1 SGHKS, CDR2 YYEKEE (reference sequence). The CDR3 spans 15 residues. Trimming removed 2 bases from V and 0 bases from J, with 12 bases in between. The CDR3 here is CASSFSARSSYEQYF. The DNA of the CDR3 is TGTGCCAGCAGCTTTAGCGCACGATCCTCCTACGAGCAGTACTTC.

This chain joins TRBV20-1 and TRBJ2-3, with a possible D match to TRBD2 (6 bases). Germline V gives CDR1 DFQATT, CDR2 SNEGSKA (reference sequence). This CDR3 is built from 14 residues. Trimming pared 6 bases from V and 0 bases from J, leaving 13 bases between. In DNA, the CDR3 is TGCAGTGCGTACCGGGGAGGCAGCACAGATACGCAGTATTTT. Translation gives CSAYRGGSTDTQYF.

In this sample, this clonotype turned up a few times. The genes are TRBV7-8 and TRBJ1-1; D gene uncertain. Per germline, CDR1 SGHVS and CDR2 FQNEAQ. The CDR3 is 16 residues long. V was cut by 5 bases and J by 0 bases, with 16 bases left in between. The CDR3 is CASSPDYTHVNTEAFF. The CDR3 bases are TGTGCCAGCAGCCCGGACTACACACACGTGAACACTGAAGCTTTCTTT.

The table lists this clonotype with a few counts. V and J are TRBV5-1 and TRBJ1-1; TRBD1 is a possible D gene (6 bases). Trimming left V 4 bases short and J 4 bases short, with 11 bases between. The CDR3 is 13 residues long. Germline V gene data show CDR1 as SGHRS and CDR2 as YFSETQ. CDR3 loop: CASSQGQTTEAFF. The CDR3 DNA reads as TGCGCCAGCAGCCAAGGACAGACCACTGAAGCTTTCTTT.

This chain uses TRBV10-3 with TRBJ2-7; tentatively, D is TRBD1 (6 bases). The CDR3 loop spans 14 amino acids. Germline V gene lookup returns CDR1 ENHRY and CDR2 SYGVKD. The ends were cut back, 4 bases at V and 3 bases at J, with 13 bases in the middle. CDR3 loop: CAISAGTPNYEQYF. Here the CDR3 DNA reads TGTGCCATCAGTGCCGGGACACCGAACTACGAGCAGTACTTC.